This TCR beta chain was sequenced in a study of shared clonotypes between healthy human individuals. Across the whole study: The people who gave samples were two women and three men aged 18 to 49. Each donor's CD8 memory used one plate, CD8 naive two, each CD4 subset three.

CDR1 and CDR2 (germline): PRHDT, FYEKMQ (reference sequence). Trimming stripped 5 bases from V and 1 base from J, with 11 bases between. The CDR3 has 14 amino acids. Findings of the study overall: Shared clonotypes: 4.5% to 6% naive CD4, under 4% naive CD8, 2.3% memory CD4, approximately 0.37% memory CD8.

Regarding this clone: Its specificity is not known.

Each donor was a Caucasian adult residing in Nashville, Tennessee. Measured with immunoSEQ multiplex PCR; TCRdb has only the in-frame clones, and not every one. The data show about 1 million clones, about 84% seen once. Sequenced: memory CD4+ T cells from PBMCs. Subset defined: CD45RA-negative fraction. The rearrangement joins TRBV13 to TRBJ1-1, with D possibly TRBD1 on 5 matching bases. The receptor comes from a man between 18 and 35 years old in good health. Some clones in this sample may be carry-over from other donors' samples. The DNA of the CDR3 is TGTGCCAGCAGCATGGGACCGACGAACACTGAAGCTTTCTTT. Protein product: CASSMGPTNTEAFF.